The 13 T cell receptor beta chains reported below all come from one sample, sequenced in a study of cytomegalovirus exposure and HLA in healthy donors (dated by TCRdb to the late 2010s). Library prep was done by the immunoSEQ multiplex PCR assay. For the multiplex PCR, a mixture combining 60 forward primers for TCR Vbeta segments and 13 reverse primers for TCR Jbeta segments was used. TCRdb holds this immuneACCESS table with in-frame rearrangements only. Some clones are missing; in checked studies, unresolved V genes explain under half, and the rest has no known cause. This sample has around 150,000 clones in its table, and roughly 79% of those were observed once. The biggest ten clones account for roughly 7.5% of the sample. Sequenced material: PBMCs. The source of these receptors is a male donor in good health and CMV-seropositive.

The chain recombines TRBV19 with TRBJ2-7, with TRBD2 identical over 8 bases. This CDR3 region has 14 residues. Germline trimming cut 5 bases from V and 3 bases from J; bases unmatched to any gene: 6. CDR1 is LNHDA, CDR2 SQIVND, per germline (reference sequence). CDR3 region: CASSYRGGLYEQYF. The CDR3 region has the DNA TGTGCCAGTAGTTATCGGGGGGGCCTCTACGAGCAGTACTTC.

The chain joins TRBV30 to TRBJ2-1, with D tentatively TRBD2 (7 bases). Looked up from germline, CDR1 is GTSNPN and CDR2 is SVGIG (reference sequence). Trimming took 2 bases from V and 1 from J, leaving 12 bases between them. CDR3 length: 15 residues. The CDR3 here is CAWSRGGSSYNEQFF. The CDR3 coding sequence is TGTGCCTGGAGTAGGGGGGGGTCGTCCTACAATGAGCAGTTCTTC.

This chain uses TRBV2 with TRBJ2-7; D is undetermined. CDR3 length: 15 residues. Germline lookup yields CDR1 SNHLY and CDR2 FYNNEI. V lost 2 bases, J lost 1 base, and 12 bases lay in between. CDR3 nucleotides: TGTGCCAGCAGTGAACAAGGCGAGCGTTCCTACGAGCAGTACTTC. Amino acids: CASSEQGERSYEQYF. Full variable domain (missing parts from reference TRBV2 and TRBJ2-7): EPEVTQTPSHQVTQMGQEVILRCVPISNHLYFYWYRQILGQKVEFLVSFYNNEISEKSEIFDDQFSVERPDGSNFTLKIRSTKLEDSAMYFCASSEQGERSYEQYFGPGTRLTVT.

The J gene is TRBJ1-2, the V gene TRBV6-1, with TRBD1 matching 9 bases. The CDR3 is 17 residues long. Germline values: CDR1 MNHNS, CDR2 SASEGT. With V trimmed by 4 bases and J by 0 bases, 9 bases remained unmatched. The CDR3 sequence: CASSAPGQGAANYGYTF. CDR3 nucleotide sequence: TGTGCCAGCAGTGCTCCGGGACAGGGAGCTGCTAACTATGGCTACACCTTC.

The chain is built from TRBV19 and TRBJ1-2, with TRBD1 identical over 8 bases. The CDR3 contains 18 residues. V lost 7 bases to trimming and J lost 2 bases; unmatched junction nucleotides: 18. Germline V lookup: CDR1 LNHDA, CDR2 SQIVND (reference sequence). The chain's CDR3 is CASTRTGRGRSRNYGYTF. The CDR3 DNA is TGTGCCAGTACTCGGACAGGGAGGGGTAGAAGTAGAAACTATGGCTACACCTTC.

The chain links TRBV7-2 to TRBJ2-2; tentatively, D is TRBD2 (5 bases). V was clipped by 4 bases and J by 7 bases, with 10 bases between them. The CDR3 is made up of 13 amino acids. From germline, CDR1 is SGHTA and CDR2 FQGNSA. CDR3 nucleotide sequence: TGTGCCAGCAGCTCCCGACGGGGCGGGGAGCTGTTTTTT. This gives the protein CASSSRRGGELFF.

This chain joins TRBV2 and TRBJ2-4; TRBD2 matches at 8 bases. Germline assignment: CDR1 SNHLY and CDR2 FYNNEI. The length of the CDR3 is 15 residues. The CDR3 nucleotides read TGTAAAAGCGGGGGTTCTCGCGTAGCCAAAAACATTCAGTACTTC. It encodes CKSGGSRVAKNIQYF.

The chain couples TRBV6-5 to TRBJ2-3; TRBD1 aligns across 10 bases. The germline V gene has CDR1 MNHEY and CDR2 SVGAGI. The junction had 3 bases not matched to a gene; V was cut back by 5 bases and J by 4 bases. The CDR3 contains 14 residues. This chain's CDR3 is CASSADRGPDTQYF. CDR3 nucleotides: TGTGCCAGCAGTGCAGACAGGGGGCCAGATACGCAGTATTTT.

CDR3 sequence reads: CASSTDPSNQPQHF. In nucleotides, the CDR3 is TGTGCCAGCTCGACAGACCCTAGCAATCAGCCCCAGCATTTT. This chain connects TRBV6-1 to TRBJ1-5, with D possibly TRBD1 on 5 matching bases. The CDR3 loop spans 14 amino acids. CDR1 is MNHNS and CDR2 is SASEGT in the germline V gene. V lost 8 bases and J lost 0, with 11 bases in between.

The genes are TRBV7-2 and TRBJ1-5; 10 bases are a match to TRBD1. From germline, CDR1 is SGHTA and CDR2 FQGNSA. The V segment lost 4 bases and the J segment 7 bases; nucleotides outside the gene matches: 4. The CDR3 is 14 amino acids. The CDR3 is CASSYRDRGQPQHF. CDR3 nucleotide sequence: TGTGCCAGCAGCTACCGGGACAGGGGCCAGCCCCAGCATTTT. Filled out from reference TRBV7-2 and TRBJ1-5, the complete variable domain reads GAGVSQSPSNKVTEKGKDVELRCDPISGHTALYWYRQSLGQGLEFLIYFQGNSAPDKSGLPSDRFSAERTGGSVSTLTIQRTQQEDSAVYLCASSYRDRGQPQHFGDGTRLSIL.

This clone appeared once. The chain has TRBV30 and TRBJ1-5; 10 bases are shared with TRBD1. V lost 1 base to trimming and J lost 2 bases; unmatched junction nucleotides: 8. Germline V gene sequence: CDR1 GTSNPN, CDR2 SVGIG (reference sequence). This CDR3 spans 17 amino acids. The DNA of the CDR3 is TGTGCCTGGAGTGGTTCGGGGGACAGGGGCGGCAATCAGCCCCAGCATTTT. Translating it yields CAWSGSGDRGGNQPQHF. Drawing the rest from reference TRBV30 and TRBJ1-5, the complete variable domain is SQTIHQWPATLVQPVGSPLSLECTVEGTSNPNLYWYRQAAGRGLQLLFYSVGIGQISSEVPQNLSASRPQDRQFILSSKKLLLSDSGFYLCAWSGSGDRGGNQPQHFGDGTRLSIL.

This clone has a handful of counts. The V call is TRBV7-9, the J call TRBJ1-5; a possible D gene is TRBD1 (5 bases). V lost 6 bases, J lost 6 bases, and 12 bases lay in between. Germline V gene sequence: CDR1 SEHNR, CDR2 FQNEAQ (reference sequence). The CDR3 length is 13 residues. The CDR3 loop is CASSPPQGQPQHF. The DNA of the CDR3 is TGTGCCAGCAGTCCCCCCCAGGGTCAGCCCCAGCATTTT.

The chain is built from TRBV6-6 and TRBJ2-5; possible D gene TRBD2, 7 bases. The CDR3 consists of 15 residues. CDR1 is MNHNY and CDR2 is SVGAGI in the germline V gene (reference sequence). V lost 6 bases and J 5 bases, leaving 19 bases between the germline ends. The CDR3 sequence is CASRDRGAYEETQYF. CDR3 DNA sequence: TGTGCCAGCAGGGACCGGGGGGCCTATGAGGAGACCCAGTACTTC.